This section outlines one TCR beta chain sequence together with its context. This CDR3 has 22 amino acids. Germline-derived CDR1 and CDR2 are LGHNA and YSLEER. J was trimmed by 0 bases and V by 0 bases; bases with no gene match: 21. Original methodology: Estimated nucleated cell counts came from reference gene primer amplification. Measured with immunoSEQ multiplex PCR; TCRdb has only the in-frame clones, and not every one. The DNA gave D and trimming, while V, J and clone size come from that table. Of hundreds of thousands of clones listed, over 75% are singletons. The record originates from a study of blood T cell repertoires in COVID-19. For the study at large: From T cells, B-cell-depleted T cells, or PBMCs came the material, which was cDNA or gDNA.

Residents of 24 US areas, aged roughly 18 to 90 years, made up the participants. The sequenced sample was PBMCs or T cells enriched from blood (not recorded which). This clonotype originated in a woman aged 25 to 45 who had recovered from COVID-19. This rearrangement joins TRBV4-3 to TRBJ1-2, with 8 bases that match TRBD1. This chain's CDR3 is CASSQDALRLPGQAGPNYGYTF. The CDR3 DNA follows: TGCGCCAGCAGCCAAGACGCCCTTCGACTACCGGGACAGGCCGGGCCTAACTATGGCTACACCTTC.